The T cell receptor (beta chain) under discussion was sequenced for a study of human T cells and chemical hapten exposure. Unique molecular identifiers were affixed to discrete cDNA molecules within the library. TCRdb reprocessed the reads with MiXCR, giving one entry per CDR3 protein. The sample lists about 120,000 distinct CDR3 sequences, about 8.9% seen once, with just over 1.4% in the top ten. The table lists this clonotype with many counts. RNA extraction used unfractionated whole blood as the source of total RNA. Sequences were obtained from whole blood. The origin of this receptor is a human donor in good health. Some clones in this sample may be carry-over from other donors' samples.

The CDR3 here is CASSIGTRSKNTEAFF. The CDR3 region has the DNA TGTGCCAGCAGCATCGGGACAAGGTCAAAGAACACTGAAGCTTTCTTT. This chain joins TRBV6-6 and TRBJ1-1; perhaps TRBD1 as D (6 bases). The V gene lost 6 bases and the J gene lost 1 base, with 18 bases spanning the gap. Germline CDR1 is MNHNY and CDR2 is SVGAGI (reference sequence). This CDR3 is 16 amino acids long.